Presented here are 19 T cell receptor beta chains from one specimen sequenced in a study of T-cell memory formation after mild COVID-19. TCRdb ran MiXCR on the 5' RACE reads and lists one entry per CDR3 protein. This sample has about 160,000 distinct CDR3 sequences; 25% to 40% occur once, and the top ten carry around 12%. The sample was PBMCs or a T cell subset sorted from them (not recorded which). The receptors derive from an adult woman who had mild COVID-19 (a few samples of this study predate the infection). Cell type and time point are not known.

The chain couples TRBV15 to TRBJ2-7; 8 bases map to TRBD1. Germline assignment: CDR1 LNHNV and CDR2 YYDKDF (reference sequence). Trimming cost V 3 bases and J 4 bases; bases outside gene matches: 5. CDR3 length: 14 amino acids. CDR3 DNA: TGTGCCACCAGCAGTACAGGGGGACGGTACGAGCAGTACTTC. Encoded protein: CATSSTGGRYEQYF.

This clonotype was counted only a few times. The V call is TRBV28, the J call TRBJ2-3; tentative D call: TRBD2 (7 bases). Trimming removed 6 bases from V and 1 base from J, with 17 bases in between. CDR1 and CDR2 (germline): MDHEN, SYDVKM. The CDR3 extends over 16 amino acids. CDR3 nucleotide sequence: TGTGCCAGCAGCACGAACAGGGCGGGGGGCACAGATACGCAGTATTTT. It yields the protein CASSTNRAGGTDTQYF.

The chain carries TRBV4-2 and TRBJ2-3; TRBD2 aligns across 8 bases. Trimming took 4 bases from V and 0 from J; bases not matched to a gene: 12. CDR3 size: 18 residues. Germline CDR1 and CDR2: LGHNA and YNFKEQ. The CDR3 loop is CASSLLLASGQSTDTQYF. In DNA form, the CDR3 reads TGTGCCAGCAGCCTGCTACTCGCTAGCGGGCAAAGCACAGATACGCAGTATTTT.

The chain uses TRBV5-1 and TRBJ2-7, with a tentative D call TRBD2 (5 bases). Germline CDR1 and CDR2: SGHRS and YFSETQ. V lost 5 bases to trimming and J lost 0 bases, with 12 bases between them. The CDR3 extends over 14 amino acids. CDR3 bases: TGCGCCAGCAGTGGCAGCGGCCACTCCTACGAGCAGTACTTC. It yields the protein CASSGSGHSYEQYF. Based on the CDR3 plus reference TRBV5-1 and TRBJ2-7, the full variable domain is KAGVTQTPRYLIKTRGQQVTLSCSPISGHRSVSWYQQTPGQGLQFLFEYFSETQRNKGNFPGRFSGRQFSNSRSEMNVSTLELGDSALYLCASSGSGHSYEQYFGPGTRLTVT.

The V and J genes are TRBV20-1 and TRBJ1-1; D is perhaps TRBD1 (5 bases). The V end lost 3 bases, the J end lost 3 bases, and 17 bases lay between the germline ends. CDR1 is DFQATT, CDR2 SNEGSKA, per germline (reference sequence). The CDR3 is 15 amino acids. The CDR3 is CSARGRGERDTEAFF. The CDR3 DNA is TGCAGTGCTAGGGGGCGAGGGGAGCGGGACACTGAAGCTTTCTTT.

This clonotype came up a few times. The J gene is TRBJ2-1, the V gene TRBV11-3; the D gene is possibly TRBD1 (5 bases). CDR1 and CDR2 (germline): SGHNT, YENEEA. Trimming cost V 7 bases and J 6 bases, with 13 bases left between them. There are 13 residues in the CDR3. The CDR3 is CASTPDSVNEQFF. CDR3 nucleotide sequence: TGTGCCAGCACCCCAGACAGCGTCAATGAGCAGTTCTTC.

The CDR3 bases are TGCGCCAGCAGCCTCCCCCCGGGACAGCTTAATTCACCCCTCCACTTT. Protein product: CASSLPPGQLNSPLHF. V and J are TRBV4-1 and TRBJ1-6; 7 bases line up with TRBD1. The CDR3 is made up of 16 amino acids. Per the germline V gene, CDR1 is MGHRA and CDR2 is YSYEKL. The junction had 9 bases not matched to a gene; V was cut back by 4 bases and J by 6 bases.

This chain joins TRBV11-1 and TRBJ2-1, with a weak D call TRBD1 (6 bases). Germline CDR1 and CDR2: SGHAT and FQDESV (reference sequence). Trimming stripped 3 bases from V and 0 bases from J, with 9 bases between. This CDR3 has 15 amino acids. The CDR3 region has the DNA TGTGCCAGCAGCTTTTTGGGGGCCTCCTACAATGAGCAGTTCTTC. Translating it yields CASSFLGASYNEQFF.

The V call is TRBV7-8, the J call TRBJ2-5; TRBD1 might be the D (6 bases). The CDR3 contains 14 residues. V was clipped by 4 bases and J by 2 bases, with 11 bases between them. Germline CDR1 is SGHVS and CDR2 is FQNEAQ. CDR3 loop: CASSSPQGQETQYF. The DNA of the CDR3 is TGTGCCAGCAGCTCGCCCCAGGGGCAAGAGACCCAGTACTTC.

CDR3 amino acids: CATSGRTSGSIYNEQFF. The CDR3 nucleotides read TGTGCCACCAGTGGGCGGACTAGCGGGAGTATTTACAATGAGCAGTTCTTC. The chain is built from TRBV24-1 and TRBJ2-1; 13 bases match TRBD2. This CDR3 has 17 amino acids. V shed 5 bases, J shed 4 bases, and the junction held 7 bases outside the gene matches. The germline V gene has CDR1 KGHDR and CDR2 SFDVKD.

This chain uses TRBV2 with TRBJ2-5, with D perhaps TRBD1 or TRBD2 (5 bases each). Germline values: CDR1 SNHLY, CDR2 FYNNEI. The CDR3 is 14 amino acids. The ends were cut back, 10 bases at V and 5 bases at J, with 20 bases in the middle. CDR3 sequence reads: CAKTNDGAGETQYF. In DNA form, the CDR3 reads TGTGCCAAGACGAACGACGGGGCCGGGGAGACCCAGTACTTC.

V and J are TRBV12-3 or TRBV12-4 and TRBJ2-3; D may be TRBD1 (5 bases). This CDR3 spans 15 amino acids. V gave up 3 bases and J gave up 2 bases, with 12 bases separating them. The CDR3 DNA follows: TGTGCCAGCAGTTTTTGGGGCAGCTACACAGATACGCAGTATTTT. This codes for CASSFWGSYTDTQYF.

The V call is TRBV5-1, the J call TRBJ2-2; tentatively, D is TRBD1 (5 bases). Trimming left V 4 bases short and J 0 bases short, with 16 bases between. Germline V gene data show CDR1 as SGHRS and CDR2 as YFSETQ. This CDR3 has 17 amino acids. The CDR3 protein is CASSLGQRHANTGELFF. The CDR3 DNA reads TGCGCCAGCAGCCTGGGGCAACGACACGCGAACACCGGGGAGCTGTTTTTT.

DNA of the CDR3: TGTGCCAGCAGTTACTCACAGGGGGCGTGGGCCCCCGGCGGAGATACGCAGTATTTT. This translates into CASSYSQGAWAPGGDTQYF. The chain has TRBV6-2 or TRBV6-3 and TRBJ2-3; 9 bases are a match to TRBD1. CDR3 length: 19 residues. Germline V gene data show CDR1 as MNHEY and CDR2 as SVGEGT. V was pared by 0 bases and J by 5 bases, with 15 bases of the junction left unmatched.

The chain couples TRBV5-6 to TRBJ1-2; no firm D call. This CDR3 spans 16 amino acids. V was shortened by 1 base and J by 1 base, with 14 bases between the two germline ends. Germline V gene data show CDR1 as SGHDT and CDR2 as YYEEEE. As DNA, the CDR3 is TGTGCCAGCAGCTTGATGGGGAACCGAGATAACTATGGCTACACCTTC. Its translation is CASSLMGNRDNYGYTF.

The chain has TRBV7-9 and TRBJ2-7, with D unclear. Trimming took off 5 bases at V and 1 base at J, with 15 bases between the two ends. The germline V gene has CDR1 SEHNR and CDR2 FQNEAQ (reference sequence). The CDR3 has 15 amino acids. CDR3 amino acids: CASSPNLDGSYEQYF. The CDR3 DNA reads as TGTGCCAGCAGCCCCAACTTAGACGGATCCTACGAGCAGTACTTC.

The rearrangement joins TRBV4-1 to TRBJ1-1; D gene ambiguous. Deletions cut 7 bases from V and 1 base from J, with 16 bases between. Germline loops: CDR1 MGHRA, CDR2 YSYEKL. This CDR3 has 15 amino acids. The CDR3 nucleotides are TGCGCCAGCACCCGGCGAAACAGTTGGAACACTGAAGCTTTCTTT. The encoded protein is CASTRRNSWNTEAFF.

This clonotype was seen only a few times. The rearrangement joins TRBV12-3 or TRBV12-4 to TRBJ2-7, with D hard to call. CDR3 length equals 14 residues. Trimming cost V 4 bases and J 0 bases, with 10 bases left between them. The CDR3 reads CASSSSVNSYEQYF. The CDR3 nucleotides read TGTGCCAGCAGTTCAAGCGTTAACTCCTACGAGCAGTACTTC.

The chain joins TRBV27 to TRBJ2-6; D is undetermined. Germline CDR1 and CDR2: MNHEY and SMNVEV (reference sequence). The CDR3 loop spans 13 amino acids. The germline V and J ends were trimmed by 2 bases and 4 bases, with 3 bases remaining between them. CDR3 sequence reads: CASSLHGANVLTF. CDR3 bases: TGTGCCAGCAGTTTACACGGGGCCAACGTCCTGACTTTC.